This TCR beta chain was captured by sequencing in a study of tumor-infiltrating lymphocytes in primary liver carcinoma (dated by TCRdb to between 2016 and 2019). In the study overall: A few patients with histopathologically diagnosed primary liver carcinoma underwent surgical resection in China between 2015 and March 2016. The five patients, three men and two women aged 30 to 69 years, had hepatocellular carcinoma (four) or combined HCC and intrahepatic cholangiocarcinoma (one). Tumors of the five patients were stage T1-T3 N0M0 with maximum diameters of roughly 4 to 10 cm. Roughly 3.5 to 7.5 million productive TCRbeta reads were obtained per sample, and no significant difference in read depth was found between tissue types. Across five regions of each liver tumor, along with adjacent normal tissue and blood, the study brought together TCRbeta repertoire sequencing, expression microarrays and whole-exome sequencing. A total of approximately 35 specimens from 5 patients underwent TCRbeta repertoire sequencing, comprising around 25 tumor regions, 5 adjacent noncancerous liver tissues and 5 peripheral blood samples. Technical replicate repertoires showed high reproducibility, with mean shared-clone rates roughly 0.89 and correlation coefficients above 0.95.

Starting from roughly 540 ng total RNA, TCRbeta-specific cDNA was produced by reverse transcription with a constant-region primer and ProtoScript II reverse transcriptase. TCRbeta libraries were built with three nested multiplex PCR rounds, a slightly modified ARM-PCR procedure. Sample barcodes and Illumina adapters were added in a final 25-cycle PCR with Deep VentR polymerase. Before sequencing, amplicons between 200 and 500 bp were purified from gel using a QIAquick gel extraction kit. TCRbeta amplicons were sequenced on an Illumina HiSeq 2500 with 250-bp paired-end reads. As for how the authors treated the data: Quality trimming of reads was performed with Trimmomatic v0.33, and paired reads were merged with FLASH v1.2.11 so that full CDR3 sequences could be recovered. V, D and J germline segments were assigned to the rearranged TCRbeta sequences using MiGEC v1.2.1b. Clonotype statistics and Shannon-Wiener diversity indices were calculated with VDJtools v1.0.0. To cut down on sampling bias, every analysis after diversity analysis relied on just the 250 most abundant clonotypes from each sample. The raw public data were reprocessed by TCRdb itself: fastp quality trimming at Q25, MiXCR clonotype calling, in-frame beta chains only. Each entry is one CDR3 protein sequence, shown with its most common DNA and genes. The V and J calls and clone size are TCRdb's, not the authors'. The sample table lists a few hundred thousand distinct CDR3 sequences, roughly 60% of them with a count of one. Approximately 17% of the sample is held by the ten biggest clonotypes.

The research as a whole found: The study included only five or six patients, and the authors note findings should be validated in a larger study. Compared with blood, tumors had a significantly larger share of the repertoire taken up by the top 250 clones (p = 0.039). Only the TCR beta chain was sequenced, so true repertoire diversity is likely underestimated because unpaired alpha chains were not captured. Repertoire overlap was found to be higher between tumor regions (mean approximately 35%) than between tumor-adjacent (around 17%) or tumor-blood (14%) pairs, consistent with antigen-driven expansion. Comparison of CD4+ and CD8+ T cell repertoires was precluded by the use of bulk unsorted samples.

Details on this clonotype: Its cognate antigen has yet to be identified. The germline gene is not matched at one end of the junction; a read error may be the cause.

RNA from unsorted whole blood was extracted with TRIzol reagent, and germline DNA was obtained with the DNeasy Blood & Tissue kit. Chronic HBV infection was present in the patients, and the patients were treatment-naive at sampling. Before surgery, four milliliters of peripheral blood were drawn into K2EDTA tubes. The TCR comes from a woman aged 25-40 years with primary liver carcinoma and hepatitis B virus infection. The sequenced material came from peripheral blood.

The DNA reads as follows: TGTGCCAGCAGAGAGACCGGGACCGGACCCGGGGAGATGTTTTTT. Its protein reads: CASRETGTGPGEMFF. The chain couples TRBV5-4 to TRBJ2-2; the D segment may tentatively be TRBD1 or TRBD2, each giving 5 matched bases. CDR1 and CDR2 (SGHNT, YYREEE) derive from the germline V gene (reference sequence). The CDR3, cysteine through phenylalanine, is 15 amino acids long. Just the 45-base CDR3 DNA is kept, in frame starting at base 1.